This T cell receptor (beta chain) was documented in a study of blood T cell repertoires in COVID-19. Study background: COVID-19 samples collected from the United States, Italy and Spain covered acute and convalescent phases. PBMCs, B-cell-depleted T cells, or T cells provided the cDNA or gDNA that made up the material.

There are a few counts of this clone. Original processing notes: Counts of nucleated cells, estimated from reference gene primer amplification, were obtained. Method: immunoSEQ multiplex PCR; TCRdb's copy keeps in-frame clones and lacks some. The D gene and trimming were derived from the DNA, and the V and J assignments and clone size from that table. The data contain roughly 34,000 clones, over 70% of them singletons. The sequenced sample was peripheral blood. The receptor comes from an elderly man with active COVID-19.

The DNA of the CDR3 is TGTGCCAGCAGTTGGGCAGGGGGCGCAGCCAAAAACATTCAGTACTTC. Protein product: CASSWAGGAAKNIQYF. The V call is TRBV6-2 or TRBV6-3, the J call TRBJ2-4; 8 nucleotides match TRBD1. The junction had 5 bases not matched to a gene; V was cut back by 4 bases and J by 0 bases. Germline V gives CDR1 MNHEY, CDR2 SVGEGT. The CDR3 loop spans 16 amino acids.